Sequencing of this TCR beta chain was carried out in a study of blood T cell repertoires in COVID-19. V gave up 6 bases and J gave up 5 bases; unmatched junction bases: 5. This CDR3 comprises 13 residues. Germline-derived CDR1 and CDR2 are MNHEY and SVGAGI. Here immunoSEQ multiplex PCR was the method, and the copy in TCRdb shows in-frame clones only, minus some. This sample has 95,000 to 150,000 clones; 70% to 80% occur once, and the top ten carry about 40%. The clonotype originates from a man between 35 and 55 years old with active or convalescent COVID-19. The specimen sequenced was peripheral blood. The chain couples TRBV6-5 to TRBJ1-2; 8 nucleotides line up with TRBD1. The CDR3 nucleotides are TGTGCCAGCAGGTCCGGGACAGGATATGGCTACACCTTC. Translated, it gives CASRSGTGYGYTF.